This TCR beta chain was captured in a study of T-cell reconstitution after alpha-beta-depleted transplantation in children. Molecular barcoding with unique molecular identifiers was used for the TCRbeta library. TCRdb analysed the PCR reads with MiXCR anew, one entry per CDR3 protein. This table has about 500,000 distinct CDR3 sequences, around a third appearing once. Here the sequenced sample was PBMCs from the stem cell graft donor, taken from the stem cell graft. This TCR was recovered from a human donor who donated a stem cell graft to a child with aplastic anemia.

In DNA, the CDR3 is TGTGCCAGCAGTTTCGACGACAGGACCGGGGAGCTGTTTTTT. It yields the protein CASSFDDRTGELFF. The genes are TRBV12-3 or TRBV12-4 and TRBJ2-2, with a tentative D call TRBD1 (6 bases). The CDR3 runs 14 residues. Trimming shortened V by 3 bases and J by 5 bases, and 10 bases separated the two germline ends.